This TCR beta chain was obtained from a study of T cells in Graves' hyperthyroidism and ophthalmopathy. Germline V gene lookup returns CDR1 KGHSH and CDR2 LQKENI. Trimming removed 3 bases from V and 6 bases from J, with 9 bases in between. The CDR3 sequence is 13 residues long. This clonotype showed up many times. The TCR beta CDR3 regions underwent amplification using RNA transcripts as the source. In the first-round RT-PCR of the TCR CDR3, the HTBI primer set was used. From the multiplex PCR reads, TCRdb called clonotypes with MiXCR, one entry per CDR3 protein. Among about 420,000 distinct CDR3 sequences listed, more than 15% were seen once.

The clonotype originates from a woman between 18 and 30 years old with Graves' hyperthyroidism. The sequenced sample was blood. The chain links TRBV18 to TRBJ1-5; TRBD1 is a possible D gene (5 bases). Here the CDR3 DNA reads TGTGCCAGCTCACCGAGGGGTTCTCAGCCCCAGCATTTT. It specifies CASSPRGSQPQHF.